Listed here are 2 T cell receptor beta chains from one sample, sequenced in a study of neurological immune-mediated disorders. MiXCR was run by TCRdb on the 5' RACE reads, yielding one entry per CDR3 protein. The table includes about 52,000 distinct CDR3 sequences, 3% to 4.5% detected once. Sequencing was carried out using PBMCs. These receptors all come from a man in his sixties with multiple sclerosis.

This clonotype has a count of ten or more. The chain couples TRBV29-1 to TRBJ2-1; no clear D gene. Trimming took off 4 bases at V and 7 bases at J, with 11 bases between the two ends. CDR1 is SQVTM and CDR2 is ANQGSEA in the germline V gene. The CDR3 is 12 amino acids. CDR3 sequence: CSVAAIRNEQFF. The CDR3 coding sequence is TGCAGCGTTGCGGCAATTAGGAATGAGCAGTTCTTC.

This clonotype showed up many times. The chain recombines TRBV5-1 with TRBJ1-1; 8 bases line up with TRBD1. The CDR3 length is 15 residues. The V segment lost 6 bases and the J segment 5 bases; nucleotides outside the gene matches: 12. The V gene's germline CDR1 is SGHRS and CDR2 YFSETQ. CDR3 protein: CASTQTTGGRTEAFF. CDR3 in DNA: TGCGCCAGCACCCAAACTACAGGGGGGCGGACTGAAGCTTTCTTT.